This T cell receptor (beta chain) was obtained from a study of T cell changes during pregnancy in multiple sclerosis. This CDR3 spans 15 amino acids. Here immunoSEQ multiplex PCR was the method, and the copy in TCRdb shows in-frame clones only, minus some. In the table there are 40,000 to 50,000 clones, 91% of which are singletons. This clonotype was sampled from a female donor in good health, enrolled as a control in a pregnancy study. V usage is TRBV12-2 and J usage is TRBJ1-1; the table's D call, TRBD1, was not checked against the DNA. TRBV12-2 is a pseudogene. Sequenced here: CD4+ T cells from peripheral blood mononuclear cells, sampled after pregnancy. CDR3 in amino acids: CASRLALQGGCEAFF. The CDR3 bases are TGTGCAAGTCGCTTAGCCTTACAGGGCGGATGTGAAGCTTTCTTT.